Each of the 14 T cell receptor beta chains below was sequenced from the same sample in a study of CD8+CD57+ T cells in acquired aplastic anemia. The TCR beta profiling, which covered VDJ combination and CDR3 sequence, was carried out using genomic DNA as the template. TCRdb reprocessed the reads via MiXCR and lists one record per CDR3 protein. The table records 200,000 to 250,000 distinct CDR3 sequences, roughly 35% of them present only once. The specimen was sorted CD4+, CD8+, or CD8+CD57+ T cells (not recorded which) from PBMCs. These receptors all stem from a human donor in good health, serving as a control.

This clonotype appeared many times. The chain combines TRBV12-3 or TRBV12-4 with TRBJ1-1, with no clear D. The CDR3 covers 13 residues. The germline V and J ends were trimmed by 7 bases and 5 bases, with 14 bases remaining between them. The DNA of the CDR3 is TGTGCCAGCAACAAAGACTCGGGGACTGAAGCTTTCTTT. It specifies CASNKDSGTEAFF.

The chain couples TRBV15 to TRBJ1-2, with TRBD1 identical over 11 bases. Losses at the gene ends were 1 base for V and 6 bases for J; bases not matched to a gene: 4. This CDR3 contains 15 residues. The germline V gene encodes CDR1 LNHNV and CDR2 YYDKDF (reference sequence). The CDR3 nucleotides are TGTGCCACCAGCAGAGGGACAGGGGGCCGTAATGGCTACACCTTC. Translated: CATSRGTGGRNGYTF.

The chain's CDR3 is CASSGYRDTTMGDQPQHF. DNA of the CDR3: TGTGCCAGCAGTGGTTATCGGGACACCACGATGGGCGATCAGCCCCAGCATTTT. V and J are TRBV6-1 and TRBJ1-5; tentatively, D is TRBD1 (6 bases). The CDR3 has 18 amino acids. V lost 4 bases and J lost 5, with 24 bases in between. CDR1 and CDR2 from the germline V gene are MNHNS and SASEGT.

This clonotype came up many times. The chain recombines TRBV7-9 with TRBJ1-3, with D hard to call. Trimming left V 3 bases short and J 0 bases short, with 6 bases between. The CDR3 extends over 14 amino acids. The germline CDR1 and CDR2 sequences are SEHNR and FQNEAQ (reference sequence). CDR3 residues: CASSFSSSGNTIYF. Written as DNA, the CDR3 is TGTGCCAGCAGCTTTTCAAGCTCTGGAAACACCATATATTTT.

This chain connects TRBV20-1 to TRBJ2-7, with D hard to call. Trimming removed 6 bases from V and 7 bases from J, with 7 bases in between. This CDR3 spans 9 amino acids. The germline CDR1 and CDR2 sequences are DFQATT and SNEGSKA (reference sequence). CDR3 residues: CSATREQYF. In DNA form, the CDR3 reads TGCAGTGCGACGAGGGAGCAGTACTTC.

The chain carries TRBV10-1 and TRBJ1-2, with 9 bases that match TRBD1. V gave up 2 bases and J gave up 3 bases; unmatched junction bases: 1. CDR3 length: 14 residues. In germline, CDR1 is WNHNN, CDR2 SYGVQD (reference sequence). The CDR3 DNA follows: TGCGCCAGCAGTGAGGACAGGGGGGACTATGGCTACACCTTC. Amino acids: CASSEDRGDYGYTF.

The chain has TRBV5-1 and TRBJ1-2; D remains unclear. Germline values: CDR1 SGHRS, CDR2 YFSETQ. V was pared by 4 bases and J by 7 bases, with 20 bases between. CDR3 length equals 15 residues. The CDR3 DNA sequence: TGCGCCAGCAGCCGAGAGGGTAGCCCCTCATTTGGCTACACCTTC. This gives the protein CASSREGSPSFGYTF.

V usage is TRBV6-1 and J usage is TRBJ2-3; 10 bases map to TRBD1. The germline V gene has CDR1 MNHNS and CDR2 SASEGT. Trimming took 6 bases from V and 6 from J; bases not matched to a gene: 12. CDR3 length: 16 residues. The CDR3 is CASRKAGTGVGDTQYF. CDR3 sequence (DNA): TGTGCCAGCAGAAAAGCCGGGACAGGGGTAGGGGATACGCAGTATTTT.

This clonotype was observed many times. The rearrangement uses TRBV6-1 and TRBJ2-7; D is possibly TRBD1 or TRBD2 (5 bases each). Germline V gene lookup returns CDR1 MNHNS and CDR2 SASEGT. This CDR3 region has 14 residues. V shed 10 bases and J shed 2 bases, with 18 bases lying between them. CDR3 sequence reads: CATSGTRTTYEQYF. DNA for the CDR3: TGTGCCACCTCCGGGACGCGGACAACCTACGAGCAGTACTTC.

This clonotype was detected many times. V and J are TRBV5-1 and TRBJ1-1; maybe TRBD1 (6 bases). Germline loops: CDR1 SGHRS, CDR2 YFSETQ. This CDR3 has 15 residues. V was pared by 2 bases and J by 0 bases, with 11 bases between. The CDR3 is CASSFRQAMNTEAFF. CDR3 coding DNA: TGCGCCAGCAGCTTTCGACAGGCCATGAACACTGAAGCTTTCTTT.

Turning to this clonotype: The conserved phenylalanine or tryptophan normally closing the CDR3 is absent here, so this likely arose from a read error. No DNA is shown, since the ends of the CDR3 on it are uncertain; the CDR3 is the one TCRdb lists. This chain joins TRBV7-8 and TRBJ1-5; TRBD1, the table's D call, was not compared with the DNA. Counting both end residues, the CDR3 totals 11 amino acids. CDR1 is SGHVS, CDR2 FQNEAQ, per germline. The chain's CDR3 is CASSLRDSPNY.

The genes are TRBV20-1 and TRBJ1-2; TRBD1 is a possible D gene (5 bases). The V gene's germline CDR1 is DFQATT and CDR2 SNEGSKA (reference sequence). The CDR3 length is 13 residues. Deletions cut 8 bases from V and 0 bases from J, with 13 bases between. The CDR3 sequence: CSYGTRSNYGYTF. The CDR3 DNA reads as TGCAGTTACGGGACGAGGTCTAACTATGGCTACACCTTC.

This clonotype was counted ten times or more. This chain's CDR3 is CASSQESNEKLFF. As DNA, the CDR3 is TGTGCCAGCTCACAGGAGAGTAATGAAAAACTGTTTTTT. The chain employs TRBV2 and TRBJ1-4; D possibly corresponds to TRBD1 (5 bases). From germline, CDR1 is SNHLY and CDR2 FYNNEI. The CDR3 sequence is 13 residues long. Trimming shortened V by 8 bases and J by 4 bases, and 11 bases separated the two germline ends.

The genes are TRBV9 and TRBJ2-7, with 7 bases aligning to TRBD2. The CDR3 consists of 14 residues. Germline-derived CDR1 and CDR2 are SGDLS and YYNGEE. The junction had 9 bases not matched to a gene; V was cut back by 4 bases and J by 5 bases. The CDR3 coding sequence is TGTGCCAGCAGCCTAACGGGGGGAGGGAACGAGCAGTACTTC. This gives the protein CASSLTGGGNEQYF.